Presented here are 26 T cell receptor beta chains from one specimen sequenced in a study of T-cell memory formation after mild COVID-19. MiXCR, run by TCRdb on the 5' RACE reads, gives a single entry per CDR3 protein. Here the sample spans 140,000 or so distinct CDR3 sequences, about 19% being singletons. The sample taken for sequencing was PBMCs or a T cell subset sorted from them (not recorded which). These receptors came from an adult woman who had mild COVID-19 (a few samples of this study predate the infection). Cell type and time point are not known.

This rearrangement joins TRBV7-9 to TRBJ2-4, with no clear D. Trimming stripped 0 bases from V and 0 bases from J, with 9 bases between. This CDR3 spans 16 amino acids. Germline-derived CDR1 and CDR2 are SEHNR and FQNEAQ (reference sequence). The CDR3 nucleotides are TGTGCCAGCAGCTTAGCGCGGAGCTCAGCCAAAAACATTCAGTACTTC. Translated: CASSLARSSAKNIQYF.

This clonotype was seen more than once but under ten times. The rearrangement joins TRBV27 to TRBJ2-7, with 10 positions matching TRBD1. Germline CDR1 is MNHEY and CDR2 is SMNVEV (reference sequence). The CDR3 length is 18 residues. V lost 3 bases, J lost 2 bases, and 13 bases stayed unmatched. This chain's CDR3 is CASSFLPPGQGSAYEQYF. Written as DNA, the CDR3 is TGTGCCAGCAGTTTCCTACCTCCGGGACAGGGGAGCGCCTACGAGCAGTACTTC.

This clonotype was found a few times. The genes are TRBV12-3 or TRBV12-4 and TRBJ1-2, with D tentatively TRBD1 (5 bases). This CDR3 region has 17 residues. The V gene lost 5 bases and the J gene lost 6 bases, with 25 bases spanning the gap. The CDR3 protein is CASSRPPLLKGKDGYTF. The CDR3 bases are TGTGCCAGCAGTCGACCGCCACTTTTAAAGGGGAAGGATGGCTACACCTTC.

This chain uses TRBV18 with TRBJ2-5; 11 bases line up with TRBD1. This CDR3 region has 15 residues. Unmatched junction bases numbered 3, after V lost 6 bases and J lost 0 bases. CDR1 is KGHSH and CDR2 is LQKENI in the germline V gene. This chain's CDR3 is CASSRDRGNQETQYF. The DNA of the CDR3 is TGTGCCAGCTCCCGGGACAGGGGGAACCAAGAGACCCAGTACTTC.

This clonotype was observed a few times. J is TRBJ2-2 and V is TRBV4-2; D uncertain. This CDR3 comprises 15 residues. Trimming took off 4 bases at V and 2 bases at J, with 11 bases between the two ends. The germline gives CDR1 LGHNA, CDR2 YNFKEQ. Here the CDR3 reads CASSPAQSNTGELFF. For the CDR3, the DNA is TGTGCCAGCAGCCCAGCTCAGAGCAACACCGGGGAGCTGTTTTTT.

This clonotype showed up just a few times. The genes are TRBV11-1 and TRBJ1-1; 10 bases align to TRBD1. V was clipped by 11 bases and J by 3 bases; unmatched bases: 15. Germline CDR1 and CDR2: SGHAT and FQDESV (reference sequence). CDR3 size: 16 residues. CDR3 DNA: TGTGCCGCCGGACCGGGACAGGGGAAGGGGGACACTGAAGCTTTCTTT. The encoded protein is CAAGPGQGKGDTEAFF.

This clonotype was counted between two and nine times. The rearrangement uses TRBV5-8 and TRBJ2-1; D unresolved. Trimming took 2 bases from V and 0 from J, leaving 9 bases between them. This CDR3 has 15 amino acids. CDR1 is SGHTS, CDR2 YDEGEE, per germline. The CDR3 region is CASSLGEGSYNEQFF. CDR3 sequence (DNA): TGTGCCAGCAGCTTAGGAGAAGGCTCCTACAATGAGCAGTTCTTC.

The V gene is TRBV12-3 or TRBV12-4, the J gene TRBJ2-3; 8 bases fit TRBD2. Germline trimming cut 6 bases from V and 5 bases from J; bases unmatched to any gene: 10. This CDR3 has 15 residues. As DNA, the CDR3 is TGTGCCAGCAGCCCCGGGGGGGCGAGTAAAGATACGCAGTATTTT. This codes for CASSPGGASKDTQYF.

The genes are TRBV10-3 and TRBJ1-2; 11 nucleotides agree with TRBD1. CDR3 size: 14 residues. Germline assignment: CDR1 ENHRY and CDR2 SYGVKD. Losses at the gene ends were 4 bases for V and 3 bases for J; bases not matched to a gene: 1. DNA for the CDR3: TGTGCCATCAGTGGGACAGGGGGCGACTATGGCTACACCTTC. Residues: CAISGTGGDYGYTF.

Ten or more counts support this clonotype. This sequence joins TRBV20-1 and TRBJ2-7; 7 positions agree with TRBD1. Germline assignment: CDR1 DFQATT and CDR2 SNEGSKA (reference sequence). The CDR3 length is 14 residues. The J segment lost 3 bases and the V segment lost 6 bases, leaving 11 bases of the junction unmatched. DNA for the CDR3: TGCAGTGCGGATTCCGGGACAGCCGACTACGAGCAGTACTTC. This translates into CSADSGTADYEQYF.

V gene TRBV5-1 combines with J gene TRBJ1-2; 8 bases match TRBD1. J was trimmed by 4 bases and V by 4 bases; bases with no gene match: 6. Per germline, CDR1 SGHRS and CDR2 YFSETQ. This CDR3 has 14 residues. The CDR3 loop is CASSPGQGSYGYTF. DNA of the CDR3: TGCGCCAGCAGCCCAGGACAGGGTTCCTATGGCTACACCTTC.

The J gene is TRBJ2-7, the V gene TRBV30; 10 bases align to TRBD1. V lost 1 base and J lost 4; bases outside the gene matches: 4. Germline loops: CDR1 GTSNPN, CDR2 SVGIG (reference sequence). This CDR3 region has 14 residues. This CDR3 reads CAWSGRQGAYEQYF. Here the CDR3 DNA reads TGTGCCTGGAGTGGGAGACAGGGGGCTTACGAGCAGTACTTC. The entire variable domain, with the rest obtained from reference TRBV30 and TRBJ2-7, is as follows: SQTIHQWPATLVQPVGSPLSLECTVEGTSNPNLYWYRQAAGRGLQLLFYSVGIGQISSEVPQNLSASRPQDRQFILSSKKLLLSDSGFYLCAWSGRQGAYEQYFGPGTRLTVT.

This chain joins TRBV3-1 and TRBJ2-3; 7 bases align to TRBD1. The CDR3 loop spans 13 amino acids. Looked up from germline, CDR1 is LGHDT and CDR2 is YNNKEL (reference sequence). Trimming at V came to 3 bases and at J to 15 bases, leaving 12 bases not matched to a gene. The DNA of the CDR3 is TGTGCCAGCAGCCACGCCGGGACAGAGGAAAGCTATTTT. Protein sequence: CASSHAGTEESYF.

This clonotype showed up just a few times. The chain joins TRBV20-1 to TRBJ2-7, with TRBD1 identical over 7 bases. Unmatched junction bases numbered 8, after V lost 4 bases and J lost 2 bases. Germline V gene data show CDR1 as DFQATT and CDR2 as SNEGSKA (reference sequence). The CDR3 is made up of 14 amino acids. CDR3 nucleotides: TGCAGTGCTATCCGGACAGGCCTCGCCTACGAGCAGTACTTC. Its translation: CSAIRTGLAYEQYF.

The chain employs TRBV5-1 and TRBJ1-1, with TRBD1 identical over 7 bases. This CDR3 spans 16 amino acids. CDR1 SGHRS and CDR2 YFSETQ come from the germline V gene. V shed 4 bases and J 0 bases; nucleotides not matched to a gene: 9. CDR3 sequence: CASSPDPGTVNTEAFF. As DNA, the CDR3 is TGCGCCAGCAGCCCGGACCCAGGGACAGTGAACACTGAAGCTTTCTTT.

This clonotype turned up a few times. The rearrangement uses TRBV5-4 and TRBJ2-3, with 8 bases identical to TRBD2. Trimming cost V 1 base and J 4 bases; bases outside gene matches: 5. Germline V gene sequence: CDR1 SGHNT, CDR2 YYREEE (reference sequence). The CDR3 length is 15 residues. The CDR3 DNA reads TGTGCCAGCAGCTTGCCGGGACTAGGATCAGATACGCAGTATTTT. It yields the protein CASSLPGLGSDTQYF.

The gene calls are TRBV19 and TRBJ2-6; D gene uncertain. Per the germline V gene, CDR1 is LNHDA and CDR2 is SQIVND (reference sequence). Trimming cost V 4 bases and J 0 bases, with 10 bases left between them. This CDR3 is built from 16 residues. The CDR3 DNA sequence: TGTGCCAGTAGTAAGGGATATAACTCTGGGGCCAACGTCCTGACTTTC. It encodes CASSKGYNSGANVLTF.

Regarding this clonotype: At one end the junction does not follow the germline gene, possibly because of a read error. The rearrangement uses TRBV2 and TRBJ2-7; no clear D. The CDR3 length is 13 residues. Germline V gene lookup returns CDR1 SNHLY and CDR2 FYNNEI. The CDR3 loop is CASSEMALFVDEF. In nucleotides, the CDR3 is TGTGCCAGCAGTGAAATGGCCCTTTTCGTCGACGAATTC.

This chain links TRBV5-1 with TRBJ1-2; unclear D gene. The length of the CDR3 is 15 residues. The V end was cut by 1 base, the J end by 5 bases, with 15 bases between. From germline, CDR1 is SGHRS and CDR2 YFSETQ. The CDR3 region has the DNA TGCGCCAGCAGCTTGAGGCCGTCGCCCGAATATGGCTACACCTTC. Encoded protein: CASSLRPSPEYGYTF.

This chain connects TRBV21-1 to TRBJ2-2; the table calls TRBD1, which could not be checked here. TRBV21-1 counts as a pseudogene. CDR3 length: 15 residues. This chain's CDR3 is CASSKFGARGGELFF. The CDR3, as DNA: TGTGCCAGCAGCAAATTTGGGGCGCGGGGCGGGGAGCTGTTTTTT.

The J gene is TRBJ2-4, the V gene TRBV7-2; TRBD1 aligns across 10 bases. The CDR3 is 19 amino acids. The germline V gene encodes CDR1 SGHTA and CDR2 FQGNSA. The junction had 8 bases not matched to a gene; V was cut back by 0 bases and J by 0 bases. In DNA form, the CDR3 reads TGTGCCAGCAGCTTAGCGGGTCCGGGACAGGGGCTAGCCAAAAACATTCAGTACTTC. Its protein is CASSLAGPGQGLAKNIQYF.

V usage is TRBV7-2 and J usage is TRBJ2-3; no clear D. Trimming pared 0 bases from V and 8 bases from J, leaving 12 bases between. The germline V gene has CDR1 SGHTA and CDR2 FQGNSA. The CDR3 totals 14 residues. The chain's CDR3 is CASSLALEWSTQYF. DNA of the CDR3: TGTGCCAGCAGCTTAGCGTTGGAGTGGTCTACGCAGTATTTT.

The table lists this clonotype with a few counts. The CDR3 is CASSPHNSGAYEQYF. CDR3 nucleotide sequence: TGCGCCAGCAGCCCCCACAACAGCGGAGCCTACGAGCAGTACTTC. This chain links TRBV5-1 with TRBJ2-7; the D gene is possibly TRBD2 (5 bases). This CDR3 spans 15 amino acids. V lost 4 bases and J 2 bases, leaving 16 bases between the germline ends. Germline lookup yields CDR1 SGHRS and CDR2 YFSETQ.

This clonotype has only a few counts. The chain joins TRBV7-3 to TRBJ2-7, with D perhaps TRBD1 (6 bases). V lost 2 bases and J lost 5, with 13 bases in between. CDR1 SGHTA and CDR2 FQGTGA come from the germline V gene. This CDR3 has 14 amino acids. This chain's CDR3 is CASSLQGLSNEQYF. The DNA for the CDR3 is TGTGCCAGCAGCTTACAGGGGCTTAGTAACGAGCAGTACTTC.

This clonotype was detected a few times. The gene calls are TRBV29-1 and TRBJ2-5; TRBD2 matches at 7 bases. Per the germline V gene, CDR1 is SQVTM and CDR2 is ANQGSEA. The length of the CDR3 is 13 residues. The trim removed 7 bases at V and 1 base at J, leaving 6 bases unmatched. The CDR3 region has the DNA TGCAGCGCTGAGGGGACTACCCAAGAGACCCAGTACTTC. It codes for CSAEGTTQETQYF.

This clonotype came up a few times. The J gene is TRBJ2-7, the V gene TRBV25-1; 13 nucleotides agree with TRBD2. Germline CDR1 is MGHDK and CDR2 is SYGVNS. CDR3 length: 14 residues. Losses at the gene ends were 6 bases for V and 7 bases for J; bases not matched to a gene: 6. CDR3 nucleotide sequence: TGTGCCAGCAGCGGGACTAGCGGGATCGGGGAGCAGTACTTC. Protein sequence: CASSGTSGIGEQYF.